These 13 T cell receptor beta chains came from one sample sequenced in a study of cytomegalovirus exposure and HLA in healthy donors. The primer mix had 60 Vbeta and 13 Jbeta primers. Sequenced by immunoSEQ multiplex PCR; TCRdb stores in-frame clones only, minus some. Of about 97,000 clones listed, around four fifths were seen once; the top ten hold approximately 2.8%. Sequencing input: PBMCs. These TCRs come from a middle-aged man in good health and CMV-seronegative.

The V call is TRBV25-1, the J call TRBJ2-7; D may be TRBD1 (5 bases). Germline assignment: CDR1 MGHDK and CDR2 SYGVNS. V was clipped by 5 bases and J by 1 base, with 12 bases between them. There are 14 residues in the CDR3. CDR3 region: CASSSRAPSYEQYF. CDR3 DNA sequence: TGTGCCAGCAGTAGCAGGGCCCCATCCTACGAGCAGTACTTC.

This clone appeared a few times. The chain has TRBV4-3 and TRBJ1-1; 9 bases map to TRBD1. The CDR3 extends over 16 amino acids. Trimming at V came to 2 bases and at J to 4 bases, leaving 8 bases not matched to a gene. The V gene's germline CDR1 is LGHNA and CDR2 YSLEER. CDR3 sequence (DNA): TGCGCCAGCAGCCAAAGGGTAGGACAGGGGCCCACTGAAGCTTTCTTT. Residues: CASSQRVGQGPTEAFF.

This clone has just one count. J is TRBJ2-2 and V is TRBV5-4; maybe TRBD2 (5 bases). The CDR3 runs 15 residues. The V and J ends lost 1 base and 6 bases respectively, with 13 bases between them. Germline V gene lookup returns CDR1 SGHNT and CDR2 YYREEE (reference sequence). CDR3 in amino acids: CASSLSSGWPGELFF. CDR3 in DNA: TGTGCCAGCAGCTTGTCCAGCGGATGGCCCGGGGAGCTGTTTTTT.

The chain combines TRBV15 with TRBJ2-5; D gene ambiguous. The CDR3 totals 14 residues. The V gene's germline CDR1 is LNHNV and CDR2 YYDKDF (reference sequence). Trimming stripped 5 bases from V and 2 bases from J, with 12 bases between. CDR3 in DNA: TGTGCCACCAGCGCCAGTACCCTTCAAGAGACCCAGTACTTC. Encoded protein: CATSASTLQETQYF.

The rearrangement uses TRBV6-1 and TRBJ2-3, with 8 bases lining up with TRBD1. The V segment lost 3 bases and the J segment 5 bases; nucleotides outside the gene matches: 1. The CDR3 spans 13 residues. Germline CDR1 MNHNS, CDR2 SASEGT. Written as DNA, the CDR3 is TGTGCCAGCAGTGAGGACAGGGAAGATACGCAGTATTTT. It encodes CASSEDREDTQYF.

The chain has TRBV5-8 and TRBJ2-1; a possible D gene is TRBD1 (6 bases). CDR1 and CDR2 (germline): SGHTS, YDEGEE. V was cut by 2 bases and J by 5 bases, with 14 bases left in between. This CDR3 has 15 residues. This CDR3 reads CASSFRGTEDNEQFF. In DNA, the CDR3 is TGTGCCAGCAGCTTTAGGGGGACCGAAGACAATGAGCAGTTCTTC.

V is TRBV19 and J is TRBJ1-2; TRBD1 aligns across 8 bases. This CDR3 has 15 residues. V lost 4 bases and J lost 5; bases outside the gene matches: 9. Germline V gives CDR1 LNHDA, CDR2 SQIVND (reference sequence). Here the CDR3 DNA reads TGTGCCAGTAGTAGTACTGGACAGGGAATGTATGGCTACACCTTC. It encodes CASSSTGQGMYGYTF.

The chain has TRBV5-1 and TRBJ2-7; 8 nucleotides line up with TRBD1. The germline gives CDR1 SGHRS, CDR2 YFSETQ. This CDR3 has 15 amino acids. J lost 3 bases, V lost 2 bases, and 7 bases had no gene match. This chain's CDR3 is CASSFIQGQGYEQYF. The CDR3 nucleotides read TGCGCCAGCAGCTTTATTCAAGGACAGGGCTACGAGCAGTACTTC. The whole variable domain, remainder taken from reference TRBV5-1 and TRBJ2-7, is KAGVTQTPRYLIKTRGQQVTLSCSPISGHRSVSWYQQTPGQGLQFLFEYFSETQRNKGNFPGRFSGRQFSNSRSEMNVSTLELGDSALYLCASSFIQGQGYEQYFGPGTRLTVT.

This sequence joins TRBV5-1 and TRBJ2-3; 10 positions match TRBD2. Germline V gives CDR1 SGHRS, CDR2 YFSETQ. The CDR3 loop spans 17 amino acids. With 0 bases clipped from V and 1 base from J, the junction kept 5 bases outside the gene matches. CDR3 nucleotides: TGCGCCAGCAGCTTGGTCCCTAGCGGGGGAGGCACAGATACGCAGTATTTT. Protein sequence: CASSLVPSGGGTDTQYF. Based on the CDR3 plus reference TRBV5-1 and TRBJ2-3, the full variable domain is KAGVTQTPRYLIKTRGQQVTLSCSPISGHRSVSWYQQTPGQGLQFLFEYFSETQRNKGNFPGRFSGRQFSNSRSEMNVSTLELGDSALYLCASSLVPSGGGTDTQYFGPGTRLTVL.

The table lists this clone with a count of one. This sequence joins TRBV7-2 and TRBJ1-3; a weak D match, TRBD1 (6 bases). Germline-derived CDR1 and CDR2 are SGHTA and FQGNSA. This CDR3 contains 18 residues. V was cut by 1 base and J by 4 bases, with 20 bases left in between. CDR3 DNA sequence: TGTGCCAGCAGCTTAGGCCTCTCAGGGGCGGTGGGCGGAAACACCATATATTTT. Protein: CASSLGLSGAVGGNTIYF. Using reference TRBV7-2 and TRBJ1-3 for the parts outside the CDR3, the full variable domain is GAGVSQSPSNKVTEKGKDVELRCDPISGHTALYWYRQSLGQGLEFLIYFQGNSAPDKSGLPSDRFSAERTGGSVSTLTIQRTQQEDSAVYLCASSLGLSGAVGGNTIYFGEGSWLTVV.

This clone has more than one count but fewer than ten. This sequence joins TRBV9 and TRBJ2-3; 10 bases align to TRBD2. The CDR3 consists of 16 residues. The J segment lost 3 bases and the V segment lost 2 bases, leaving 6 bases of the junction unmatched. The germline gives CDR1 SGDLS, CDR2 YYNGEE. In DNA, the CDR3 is TGTGCCAGCAGCGTCACTTTAGCGGGGGGAACAGATACGCAGTATTTT. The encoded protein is CASSVTLAGGTDTQYF.

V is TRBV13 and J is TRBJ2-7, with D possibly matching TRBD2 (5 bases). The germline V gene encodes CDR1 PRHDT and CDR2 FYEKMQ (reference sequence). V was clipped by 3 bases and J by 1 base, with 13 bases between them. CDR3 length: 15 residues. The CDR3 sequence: CASSFVSGMSYEQYF. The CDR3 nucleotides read TGTGCCAGCAGCTTCGTGTCCGGGATGTCCTACGAGCAGTACTTC.

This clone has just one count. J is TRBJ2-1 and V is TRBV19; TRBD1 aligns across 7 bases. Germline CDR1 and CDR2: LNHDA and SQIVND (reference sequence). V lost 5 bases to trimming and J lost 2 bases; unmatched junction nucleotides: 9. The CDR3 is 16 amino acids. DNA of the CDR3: TGTGCCAGTAGTTTATCGCCACAGGGGACCTACAATGAGCAGTTCTTC. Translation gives CASSLSPQGTYNEQFF. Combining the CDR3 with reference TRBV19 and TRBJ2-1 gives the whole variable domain DGGITQSPKYLFRKEGQNVTLSCEQNLNHDAMYWYRQDPGQGLRLIYYSQIVNDFQKGDIAEGYSVSREKKESFPLTVTSAQKNPTAFYLCASSLSPQGTYNEQFFGPGTRLTVL.